The rows below give T cell receptor beta chains drawn from one sample of a study of cytomegalovirus exposure and HLA in healthy donors. The table came from immunoSEQ multiplex PCR; TCRdb's copy has only in-frame clones and leaves some out. The data show about 150,000 clones, with around 75% seen just once and over 1.3% held by the top ten. The sequenced material came from PBMCs. These receptors all stem from a man aged 18 to 29 in good health and CMV-seronegative. The CDR3 runs from the conserved cysteine through the conserved F or W. The order of the fields is V gene, J gene, clone size, D gene, CDR3 DNA, CDR3 protein. D genes are given only for firm matches. Only some rows state a clone size, as once, few, many or a class for expanded clones.

>TRBV2|TRBJ1-3|-|-
TGTGCCAGCAGTGTAGAACCGGGATCGAGAAACACCATATATTTT
CASSVEPGSRNTIYF
>TRBV4-1|TRBJ2-5|-|TRBD1
TGCGCCAGCCAGGACAGACAGGGGATACAAGAGACCCAGTACTTC
CASQDRQGIQETQYF
>TRBV2|TRBJ2-1|once|TRBD2
TGTGCCAGCAGGGCCGCGGGGGGGTCCTACAATGAGCAGTTCTTC
CASRAAGGSYNEQFF
>TRBV7-9|TRBJ1-1|few|-
TGTGCCAGCAGCTTGGGGGGGGGCACTGAAGCTTTCTTT
CASSLGGGTEAFF
>TRBV6-1|TRBJ1-2|-|TRBD1
TGTGCCAGCAGTGGACCAGACAGGGGGTCCGGCTACACCTTC
CASSGPDRGSGYTF
>TRBV9|TRBJ1-1|-|-
TGTGCCAGCACCAGGGTGGCTAACACTGAAGCTTTCTTT
CASTRVANTEAFF
>TRBV7-2|TRBJ2-1|few|-
TGTGCCAGCAGCGGGGCAACGAGCTCCTACAATGAGCAGTTCTTC
CASSGATSSYNEQFF
>TRBV18|TRBJ2-7|-|TRBD1
TGTGCCAGCTCACCCTCGGGACAGGGCCACTCCTACGAGCAGTACTTC
CASSPSGQGHSYEQYF
>TRBV10-3|TRBJ2-7|-|TRBD1
TGTGCCATGGGAAGACAGGGGGCTGAAGAGCAGTACTTC
CAMGRQGAEEQYF
>TRBV7-8|TRBJ2-7|-|-
TGTGCCAGCCAGGGCCTTTCCCCTCAGCAGTACTTC
CASQGLSPQQYF
>TRBV5-1|TRBJ2-7|few|TRBD2
TGCGCCAGCAGCGTCACTAGCGGCTCCTACGAGCAGTACTTC
CASSVTSGSYEQYF
>TRBV2|TRBJ1-4|-|-
TGTGCCAGCAGTGACGGAGGGTCTAATGAAAAACTGTTTTTT
CASSDGGSNEKLFF
>TRBV28|TRBJ2-3|few|TRBD2
TGTGCCAGCAGCCCTCGGGGGGGAGGGACAGATACGCAGTATTTT
CASSPRGGGTDTQYF
>TRBV6-6|TRBJ1-4|-|-
TGTGCCAGCTCCCCTATTGCAACTAATGAAAAACTGTTTTTT
CASSPIATNEKLFF
>TRBV6-4|TRBJ1-5|few|TRBD1
TGTGCCAGCAACCACGCGGACAGGGCCGTTAATCAGCCCCAGCATTTT
CASNHADRAVNQPQHF
>TRBV15|TRBJ2-6|-|-
TGTGCCACCAGCAGAGATTGGAGGGGCTCTGGGGCCAACGTCCTGACTTTC
CATSRDWRGSGANVLTF
>TRBV7-2|TRBJ2-7|once|TRBD2
TGTGCCAGCAGCTTGGGACTAGCGGCCCCCGCAAACGAGCAGTACTTC
CASSLGLAAPANEQYF
>TRBV7-6|TRBJ2-1|-|TRBD1
TGTGCCAGCAGCTTGAGCTCCGGGACAGGGTGGGGGAATGAGCAGTTCTTC
CASSLSSGTGWGNEQFF
>TRBV30|TRBJ2-2|few|-
TGTGCCTTGGCAGGGAAAAACGGGGAGCTGTTTTTT
CALAGKNGELFF
>TRBV9|TRBJ2-5|-|-
TGTGCCAGCAGCGTCTCGGGGAGCGCGGGCTTACAAGAGACCCAGTACTTC
CASSVSGSAGLQETQYF
>TRBV7-2|TRBJ1-1|-|-
TGTGCCAGCAGCTTGACGGGGGACACTGAAGCTTTCTTT
CASSLTGDTEAFF
>TRBV14|TRBJ2-1|-|-
TGTGCCAGCAGCCACCTCGGTGTTGGGCGAAACGATGAGCAGTTCTTC
CASSHLGVGRNDEQFF
>TRBV6-5|TRBJ2-7|-|-
TGTGCCAGCAGTTACGGAGCGGAGCTTGCCTACGAGCAGTACTTC
CASSYGAELAYEQYF
>TRBV5-1|TRBJ1-4|many|TRBD1
TGCGCCAGCAGCCTACAGGGGGGTAATGAAAAACTGTTTTTT
CASSLQGGNEKLFF
>TRBV19|TRBJ2-7|-|TRBD2
TGTGCCAGTTCAAGGCGATTAGCGGGAGGACGTTCCTACGAGCAGTACTTC
CASSRRLAGGRSYEQYF
>TRBV4-1|TRBJ1-6|-|-
TGCGCCAGCAGCCAAGTAATCGGCTCCTATAATTCACCCCTCCACTTT
CASSQVIGSYNSPLHF
>TRBV4-3|TRBJ2-6|-|-
TGCGCCAGCAGCCAAGATCTATCTGGGGCCAACGTCCTGACTTTC
CASSQDLSGANVLTF
>TRBV7-8|TRBJ2-3|-|TRBD2
TGTGCCAGCAATCTCCTGGGACTAGCGGGAGGTTCCGTTAGCACAGATACGCAGTATTTT
CASNLLGLAGGSVSTDTQYF
>TRBV9|TRBJ2-7|-|TRBD1
TGTGCCAGCAGCGTAGCTACGGCCGAAGGGACAGGGGCCTACGAGCAGTACTTC
CASSVATAEGTGAYEQYF
>TRBV6-6|TRBJ1-2|-|-
TGTGCCAGCAGAGTCAGGGGCTATGGCTACACCTTC
CASRVRGYGYTF
>TRBV6-5|TRBJ2-5|-|-
TGTGCCAGCAGGCTTTCGGGAGCGGGCCAAGAGACCCAGTACTTC
CASRLSGAGQETQYF
>TRBV2|TRBJ2-7|-|TRBD1
TGTGCCAGCAGTCCCACATCTGGACAGGTTACCTACGAGCAGTACTTC
CASSPTSGQVTYEQYF
>TRBV7-2|TRBJ1-2|-|TRBD1
TGTGCCAGCAGCCCGTCAACCCGCGGGACAGGGGGGTGGCGTGGCTACACCTTC
CASSPSTRGTGGWRGYTF
>TRBV6-1|TRBJ1-2|-|TRBD1
TGTGCCAGCAGTGAAGACGGACAGGGGTATGGCTACACCTTC
CASSEDGQGYGYTF
>TRBV5-6|TRBJ1-1|few|-
TGTGCCAGCAGCTTGGTCACCAGAGGGAGGGCTTTCTTT
CASSLVTRGRAFF
>TRBV5-4|TRBJ1-2|few|TRBD1
TGTGCCAGCAGCTTGGGTCAGGGGGTTGACTATGGCTACACCTTC
CASSLGQGVDYGYTF
>TRBV10-3|TRBJ2-1|-|-
TGTGCCATCAGGAGGGACTCCTACAATGAGCAGTTCTTC
CAIRRDSYNEQFF
>TRBV4-3|TRBJ2-3|-|TRBD2
TGCGCCAGCAGCCATCTACTCGGGGGACTAGCGGGAGAGGAAACAGATACGCAGTATTTT
CASSHLLGGLAGEETDTQYF
>TRBV27|TRBJ1-5|few|-
TGTGCCAGCAGTTTATCGCCCGCCGGGGGGCCCCAGCATTTT
CASSLSPAGGPQHF
>TRBV6-5|TRBJ1-5|few|-
TGTGCCAGCAGTCCACGGGGCGGGGCCCAGGAGCCCCAGCATTTT
CASSPRGGAQEPQHF
>TRBV7-9|TRBJ2-1|-|TRBD2
TGTGCCAGCAGCTCCCCTCCAAGGGTCACTAGCGGGATTCGCAATGAGCAGTTCTTC
CASSSPPRVTSGIRNEQFF
>TRBV30|TRBJ1-1|few|-
TGTGCCTGGAGTCGTAAGAGGGCTGAAGCTTTCTTT
CAWSRKRAEAFF
>TRBV7-9|TRBJ2-1|-|-
TGTGCCAGCAGCCGCCGGGACTCGCAGTTCTTC
CASSRRDSQFF
>TRBV7-9|TRBJ2-7|-|-
TGTGCCAGCAGCTTAGGGGGGCTCGAGCAGTACTTC
CASSLGGLEQYF
>TRBV7-9|TRBJ2-7|-|TRBD2
TGTGCCAGCAGCCCATCATTTAGCGGGACTAGCGTTACCTACGAGCAGTACTTC
CASSPSFSGTSVTYEQYF
>TRBV6-1|TRBJ2-6|-|-
TGTGCCAGCAGTCCCCTCTCTGGGGCCAACGTCCTGACTTTC
CASSPLSGANVLTF
>TRBV5-4|TRBJ1-3|few|-
TGTGCCAGCAGCTCTACTACTAGCTCTGGAAACACCATATATTTT
CASSSTTSSGNTIYF
>TRBV27|TRBJ2-1|-|-
TGTGCCAGCAGTTTATACTCTAGCGAGCGCTCCTACAATGAGCAGTTCTTC
CASSLYSSERSYNEQFF
>TRBV25-1|TRBJ1-1|few|-
TGTGCCAGCAAGGACAGCAAAGCTTTCTTT
CASKDSKAFF
>TRBV5-1|TRBJ2-3|once|TRBD2
TGCGCCAGCAGCTTGAAGACTAGCGGGAGGGACACAGATACGCAGTATTTT
CASSLKTSGRDTDTQYF
>TRBV5-8|TRBJ2-4|-|TRBD1
TGTGCCAGCAGCTTGTTTCGATTTGGGACAGGTTTAAACATTCAGTACTTC
CASSLFRFGTGLNIQYF
>TRBV18|TRBJ2-2|few|-
TGTGCCAGCTCACGGACAGTGGACGGGGAGCTGTTTTTT
CASSRTVDGELFF
>TRBV11-2|TRBJ2-1|-|-
TGTGCCAGCAGCTTAGTAAGCGGCCCCTACAATGAGCAGTTCTTC
CASSLVSGPYNEQFF
>TRBV19|TRBJ2-1|-|-
TGTGCCAGTAGTATAGCCGGGAACGGCCGCTACAATGAGCAGTTCTTC
CASSIAGNGRYNEQFF
>TRBV7-9|TRBJ2-1|-|-
TGTGCCAGCAGCTCCGAAAGGACAGTCAATAATGAGCAGTTCTTC
CASSSERTVNNEQFF